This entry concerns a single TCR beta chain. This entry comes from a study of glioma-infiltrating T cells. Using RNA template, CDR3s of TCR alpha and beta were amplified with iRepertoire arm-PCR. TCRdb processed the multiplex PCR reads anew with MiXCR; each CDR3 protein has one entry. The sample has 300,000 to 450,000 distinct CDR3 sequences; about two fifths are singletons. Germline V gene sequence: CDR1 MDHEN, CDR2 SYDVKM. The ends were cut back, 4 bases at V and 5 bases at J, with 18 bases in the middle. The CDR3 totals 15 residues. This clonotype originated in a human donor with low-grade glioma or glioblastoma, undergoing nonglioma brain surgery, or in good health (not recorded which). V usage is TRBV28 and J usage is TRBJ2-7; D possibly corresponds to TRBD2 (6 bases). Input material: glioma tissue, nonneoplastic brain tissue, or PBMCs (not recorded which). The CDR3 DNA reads TGTGCCAGCAGTTCCCCGGGGGTACCTACTAACGAGCAGTACTTC. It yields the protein CASSSPGVPTNEQYF.